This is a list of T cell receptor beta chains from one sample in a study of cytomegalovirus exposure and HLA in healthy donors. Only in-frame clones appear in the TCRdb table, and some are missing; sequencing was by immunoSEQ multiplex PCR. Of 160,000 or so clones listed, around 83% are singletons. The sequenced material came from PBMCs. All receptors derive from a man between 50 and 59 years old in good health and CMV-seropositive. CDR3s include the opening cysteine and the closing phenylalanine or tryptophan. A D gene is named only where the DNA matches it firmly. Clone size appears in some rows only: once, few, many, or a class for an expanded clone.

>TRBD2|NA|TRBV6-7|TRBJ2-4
CASSGNELAEVQNIQYF
TGTGCCAGCAGTGGCAATGAACTAGCGGAAGTTCAAAACATTCAGTACTTC
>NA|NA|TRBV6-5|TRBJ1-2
CASSQDRVDGYTF
TGTGCCAGCAGTCAAGACAGAGTAGACGGCTACACCTTC
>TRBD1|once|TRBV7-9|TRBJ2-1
CASSHTGTGTGSNEQFF
TGTGCCAGCAGCCACACCGGGACCGGGACAGGTAGCAATGAGCAGTTCTTC
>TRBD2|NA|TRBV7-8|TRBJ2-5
CASRLPGLAGGLEETQYF
TGTGCCAGCAGACTCCCCGGACTAGCGGGAGGGTTAGAAGAGACCCAGTACTTC
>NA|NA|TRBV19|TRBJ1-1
CASSGGAGRMNTEAFF
TGTGCCAGTAGTGGGGGGGCGGGCAGAATGAACACTGAAGCTTTCTTT
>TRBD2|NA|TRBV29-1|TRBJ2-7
CSVSSGGTYYEQYF
TGCAGCGTCTCTAGCGGGGGGACCTACTACGAGCAGTACTTC
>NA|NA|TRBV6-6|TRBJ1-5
CASSYSPAGANQPQHF
TGTGCCAGCAGTTACTCTCCCGCGGGAGCCAATCAGCCCCAGCATTTT
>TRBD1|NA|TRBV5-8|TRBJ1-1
CASSLPPGTARAEAFF
TGTGCCAGCAGCTTGCCCCCCGGGACAGCGAGAGCTGAAGCTTTCTTT
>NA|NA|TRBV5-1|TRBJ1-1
CASSSQGNTEAFF
TGCGCCAGCAGCTCTCAGGGGAACACTGAAGCTTTCTTT
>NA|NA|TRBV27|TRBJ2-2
CASSLGLLNTGELFF
TGTGCCAGCAGCCTGGGGCTTCTGAACACCGGGGAGCTGTTTTTT
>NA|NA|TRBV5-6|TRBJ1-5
CASSLGGVFSNQPQHF
TGTGCCAGCAGCTTGGGGGGAGTCTTTAGCAATCAGCCCCAGCATTTT
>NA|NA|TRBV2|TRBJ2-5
CASAPGFETQYF
TGTGCCAGTGCCCCGGGATTTGAGACCCAGTACTTC
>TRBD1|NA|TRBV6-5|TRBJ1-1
CASNQGVGHTEAFF
TGTGCCAGCAATCAGGGGGTTGGGCACACTGAAGCTTTCTTT
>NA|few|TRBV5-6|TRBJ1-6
CASSLMGRASPLHF
TGTGCCAGCAGCTTAATGGGGAGGGCTTCACCCCTCCACTTT
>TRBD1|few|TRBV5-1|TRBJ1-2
CASSSAGTERGYTF
TGCGCCAGCAGCTCCGCCGGGACAGAGAGGGGCTACACCTTC
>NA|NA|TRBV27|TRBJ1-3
CASSLTAVSGNTIYF
TGTGCCAGCAGTCTGACAGCAGTCTCTGGAAACACCATATATTTT
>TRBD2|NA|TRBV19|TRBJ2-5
CASSRGQPLAGGPGGTQYF
TGTGCCAGTAGTAGGGGACAGCCACTAGCGGGAGGCCCCGGGGGGACCCAGTACTTC
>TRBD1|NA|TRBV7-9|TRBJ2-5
CASSLRQGGETQYF
TGTGCCAGCAGCCTCCGACAGGGGGGAGAGACCCAGTACTTC
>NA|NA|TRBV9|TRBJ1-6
CASSAGGQNNSPLHF
TGTGCCAGCAGCGCCGGGGGGCAGAATAATTCACCCCTCCACTTT
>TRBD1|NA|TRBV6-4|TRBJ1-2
CATENARGQGYGYTF
TGTGCCACCGAGAACGCGCGCGGACAGGGCTATGGCTACACCTTC
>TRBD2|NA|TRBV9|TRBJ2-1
CASSGRSGSIPYNEQFF
TGTGCCAGCAGCGGAAGGAGCGGGAGTATCCCCTACAATGAGCAGTTCTTC
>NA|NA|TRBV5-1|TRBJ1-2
CASSPGDYGYTF
TGCGCCAGCAGCCCGGGGGACTATGGCTACACCTTC
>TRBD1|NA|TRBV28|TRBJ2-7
CASSTRTGSYEQYF
TGTGCCAGCAGTACACGGACAGGCTCCTACGAGCAGTACTTC
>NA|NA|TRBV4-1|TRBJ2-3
CASSQEGSTDTQYF
TGCGCCAGCAGCCAGGAGGGTAGCACAGATACGCAGTATTTT
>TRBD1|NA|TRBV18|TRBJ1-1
CASSRIGTVNTEAFF
TGTGCCAGCTCTCGTATTGGGACAGTGAACACTGAAGCTTTCTTT
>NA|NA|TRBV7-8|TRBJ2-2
CASSKLPTGELFF
TGTGCCAGCTCTAAACTTCCCACCGGGGAGCTGTTTTTT
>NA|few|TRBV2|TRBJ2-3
CASSYTDTQYF
TGTGCCAGCAGCTACACAGATACGCAGTATTTT
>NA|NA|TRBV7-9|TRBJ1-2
CASSLQGYYGYTF
TGTGCCAGCAGCTTACAGGGGTACTATGGCTACACCTTC
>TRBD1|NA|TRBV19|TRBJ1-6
CASSTGTGATNSPLHF
TGTGCCAGTAGTACCGGGACAGGGGCCACTAATTCACCCCTCCACTTT
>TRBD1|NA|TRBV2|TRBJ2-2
CASSLTGSLLNTGELFF
TGTGCCAGCAGTTTGACAGGGTCTCTACTTAACACCGGGGAGCTGTTTTTT
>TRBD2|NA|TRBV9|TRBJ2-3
CASSAGLAGLTDTQYF
TGTGCCAGCAGCGCCGGACTAGCGGGGCTCACAGATACGCAGTATTTT
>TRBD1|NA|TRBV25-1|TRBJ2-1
CASSESAGGVFDEQFF
TGTGCCAGCAGTGAATCTGCAGGGGGCGTTTTCGATGAGCAGTTCTTC
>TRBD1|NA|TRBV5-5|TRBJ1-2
CASSRQGQNYGYTF
TGTGCCAGCAGCCGACAGGGACAGAACTATGGCTACACCTTC
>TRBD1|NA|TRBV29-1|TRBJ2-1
CSVYRGSEQFF
TGCAGCGTGTACAGGGGGAGTGAGCAGTTCTTC
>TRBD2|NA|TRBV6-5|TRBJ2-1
CASSWGGEGEQFF
TGTGCCAGCAGTTGGGGGGGGGAGGGTGAGCAGTTCTTC
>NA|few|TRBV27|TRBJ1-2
CASSRDRQGGYTF
TGTGCCAGCAGCCGAGACAGACAAGGTGGCTACACCTTC
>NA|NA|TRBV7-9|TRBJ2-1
CASSLSRGVTYNEQFF
TGTGCCAGCAGCTTATCCCGCGGGGTTACCTACAATGAGCAGTTCTTC
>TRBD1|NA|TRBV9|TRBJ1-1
CASSATGGINTEAFF
TGTGCCAGCAGCGCCACAGGGGGCATCAACACTGAAGCTTTCTTT
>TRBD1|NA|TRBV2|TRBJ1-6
CAGGTGVSPLHF
TGTGCCGGGGGGACAGGGGTTTCACCCCTCCACTTT
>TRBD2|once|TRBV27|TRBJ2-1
CASSFRWREGRSYNEQFF
TGTGCCAGCAGTTTTAGGTGGCGGGAGGGGCGCTCCTACAATGAGCAGTTCTTC
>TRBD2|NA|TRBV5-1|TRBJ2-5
CASSLSRAGAYETQYF
TGCGCCAGCAGCTTGAGTCGGGCGGGAGCGTACGAGACCCAGTACTTC
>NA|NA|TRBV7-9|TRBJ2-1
CASSPQRSGGYNEQFF
TGTGCCAGCAGCCCCCAACGATCCGGTGGCTACAATGAGCAGTTCTTC